Each of the 7 T cell receptor beta chains below was sequenced from the same sample in a study of PD-1 blockade in classical Hodgkin lymphoma. The method was immunoSEQ multiplex PCR; TCRdb's version includes in-frame clones alone and lacks a portion of them. The sample has 110,000 or so clones, approximately 89% seen once; the top ten hold around 17%. Time point noted: cycle 4 day 1 (C4D1), after around six weeks of nivolumab. Autologous stem cell transplantation was followed by relapse in every patient, and brentuximab vedotin exposure varied. Sequencing used peripheral blood mononuclear cells (PBMCs), obtained before the fourth cycle of nivolumab. All receptors derive from a human donor with classical Hodgkin lymphoma.

This chain uses TRBV10-3 with TRBJ2-3; possibly TRBD2 for D (6 bases). The CDR3 is made up of 14 amino acids. CDR1 and CDR2 from the germline V gene are ENHRY and SYGVKD. Trimming took off 3 bases at V and 2 bases at J, with 9 bases between the two ends. CDR3 nucleotide sequence: TGTGCCATCAGTGACTCGGACTACACAGATACGCAGTATTTT. Its translation: CAISDSDYTDTQYF.

The chain carries TRBV4-1 and TRBJ1-3, with a possible D match to TRBD1 (6 bases). The ends were cut back, 2 bases at V and 0 bases at J, with 14 bases in the middle. The CDR3 runs 17 residues. Germline V gene lookup returns CDR1 MGHRA and CDR2 YSYEKL. CDR3 nucleotides: TGCGCCAGCAGCCAAACCCCGACAGGTATCTCTGGAAACACCATATATTTT. It codes for CASSQTPTGISGNTIYF.

This sequence joins TRBV4-1 and TRBJ1-4, with D unclear. The V end was cut by 0 bases, the J end by 5 bases, with 7 bases between. Germline V gene lookup returns CDR1 MGHRA and CDR2 YSYEKL. The CDR3 has 14 amino acids. The CDR3 sequence: CASSQDGQNEKLFF. CDR3 in DNA: TGCGCCAGCAGCCAAGATGGGCAGAATGAAAAACTGTTTTTT.

The DNA for the CDR3 is TGTGCCAGCAGCCCAAGCATGAACACTGAAGCTTTCTTT. As protein: CASSPSMNTEAFF. The J gene is TRBJ1-1, the V gene TRBV11-3, with unresolved D. V dropped 5 bases and J dropped 0 bases, with 7 bases sitting between them. Germline V lookup: CDR1 SGHNT, CDR2 YENEEA. This CDR3 spans 13 amino acids.

DNA of the CDR3: TGTGCCAGCAGCTTATTGACTAGCGGGAGGCTCATCGAGCAGTACTTC. Translated, it gives CASSLLTSGRLIEQYF. The chain is built from TRBV11-2 and TRBJ2-7, with 13 bases identical to TRBD2. The CDR3 totals 16 residues. The V segment lost 2 bases and the J segment 6 bases; nucleotides outside the gene matches: 7. Germline CDR1 and CDR2: SGHAT and FQNNGV.

The rearrangement uses TRBV11-2 and TRBJ2-2; possible D gene TRBD1, 5 bases. Germline V gene data show CDR1 as SGHAT and CDR2 as FQNNGV. The CDR3 has 15 residues. Trimming took 2 bases from V and 6 from J, leaving 13 bases between them. CDR3 nucleotides: TGTGCCAGCAGCTTATCCCGGACAACGGCCGGGGAGCTGTTTTTT. As protein: CASSLSRTTAGELFF.

The chain combines TRBV5-1 with TRBJ2-3; no clear D gene. Germline CDR1 SGHRS, CDR2 YFSETQ. The CDR3 length is 14 residues. Trimming took 5 bases from V and 2 from J, leaving 12 bases between them. The DNA for the CDR3 is TGCGCCAGCAGAGGGCTGTTACACACAGATACGCAGTATTTT. It specifies CASRGLLHTDTQYF.